The 22 T cell receptor beta chains reported below all come from one sample, sequenced in a study of blood T cell repertoires in COVID-19. Clones were sequenced by immunoSEQ multiplex PCR, and TCRdb holds only the in-frame ones, with some missing. The table lists 200,000 to 250,000 clones, 87% of them singletons. The sequenced material came from peripheral blood. The receptors come from a woman between 18 and 29 years old who had recovered from COVID-19.

This clone occurred once. V usage is TRBV7-2 and J usage is TRBJ2-3, with D unclear. This CDR3 has 14 residues. The germline V gene encodes CDR1 SGHTA and CDR2 FQGNSA. V lost 0 bases to trimming and J lost 6 bases, with 10 bases between them. CDR3 nucleotides: TGTGCCAGCAGCTTAGCGAGTGGGCCGGATACGCAGTATTTT. It is translated as CASSLASGPDTQYF. The whole variable domain, filled in from reference TRBV7-2 and TRBJ2-3, reads GAGVSQSPSNKVTEKGKDVELRCDPISGHTALYWYRQSLGQGLEFLIYFQGNSAPDKSGLPSDRFSAERTGGSVSTLTIQRTQQEDSAVYLCASSLASGPDTQYFGPGTRLTVL.

The gene calls are TRBV6-4 and TRBJ2-6, with D perhaps TRBD1 (6 bases). The CDR3 spans 14 residues. The germline V gene has CDR1 MRHNA and CDR2 SNTAGT. The V end lost 6 bases, the J end lost 2 bases, and 8 bases lay between the germline ends. The CDR3 is CASRQGAGANVLTF. CDR3 nucleotide sequence: TGTGCCAGCAGACAGGGAGCTGGGGCCAACGTCCTGACTTTC.

The chain joins TRBV7-3 to TRBJ2-3; D may be TRBD2 (6 bases). This CDR3 has 14 residues. The V gene lost 0 bases and the J gene lost 6 bases, with 10 bases spanning the gap. The germline gives CDR1 SGHTA, CDR2 FQGTGA. The CDR3 DNA reads as TGTGCCAGCAGCTTAACAGCGGGCCGGGATACGCAGTATTTT. It codes for CASSLTAGRDTQYF. The full variable domain, in which reference TRBV7-3 and TRBJ2-3 provide the parts outside the CDR3, is GAGVSQTPSNKVTEKGKYVELRCDPISGHTALYWYRQSLGQGPEFLIYFQGTGAADDSGLPNDRFFAVRPEGSVSTLKIQRTERGDSAVYLCASSLTAGRDTQYFGPGTRLTVL.

V usage is TRBV29-1 and J usage is TRBJ2-5, with a weak D call TRBD1 (6 bases). The V end lost 4 bases, the J end lost 4 bases, and 13 bases lay between the germline ends. Germline loops: CDR1 SQVTM, CDR2 ANQGSEA. CDR3 length equals 13 residues. The CDR3 is CSVVEGVLETQYF. CDR3 nucleotides: TGCAGCGTTGTTGAGGGGGTTTTAGAGACCCAGTACTTC. Looking up the rest from reference TRBV29-1 and TRBJ2-5 gives the full variable domain: SAVISQKPSRDICQRGTSLTIQCQVDSQVTMMFWYRQQPGQSLTLIATANQGSEATYESGFVIDKFPISRPNLTFSTLTVSNMSPEDSSIYLCSVVEGVLETQYFGPGTRLLVL.

A few counts support this clone. The chain has TRBV3-1 (or the pseudogene TRBV3-2) and TRBJ2-1; the D is unclear. Trimming removed 1 base at V and 10 bases at J, with 8 bases between. CDR1 and CDR2 (germline): LGHDT, YNNKEL (reference sequence). The CDR3 spans 12 residues. The CDR3 sequence: CASSQALSEQFF. In nucleotides, the CDR3 is TGTGCCAGCAGCCAAGCGTTGAGCGAGCAGTTCTTC.

The chain carries TRBV14 and TRBJ2-7; TRBD1 aligns across 7 bases. Germline V gives CDR1 SGHDN, CDR2 FVKESK. V was clipped by 0 bases and J by 4 bases; unmatched bases: 6. This CDR3 is built from 15 residues. CDR3 nucleotide sequence: TGTGCCAGCAGCCAAGATTTAGGGGGCGGGTACGAGCAGTACTTC. It specifies CASSQDLGGGYEQYF. Supplemented by reference TRBV14 and TRBJ2-7, the full variable domain reads EAGVTQFPSHSVIEKGQTVTLRCDPISGHDNLYWYRRVMGKEIKFLLHFVKESKQDESGMPNNRFLAERTGGTYSTLKVQPAELEDSGVYFCASSQDLGGGYEQYFGPGTRLTVT.

Note on this clone: The junction shows a germline mismatch at one end, possibly a read error. The chain combines TRBV5-4 with TRBJ2-1; 9 positions agree with TRBD2. The CDR3 totals 18 residues. Germline loops: CDR1 SGHNT, CDR2 YYREEE (reference sequence). DNA for the CDR3: TGTGCCAGCAGCCCCGAACTACCGGGACTAGCATCCTTCAATGAGCAGTTCTTC. Protein product: CASSPELPGLASFNEQFF.

A few counts support this clone. V and J are TRBV7-9 and TRBJ2-2; 11 bases map to TRBD2. CDR1 SEHNR and CDR2 FQNEAQ come from the germline V gene (reference sequence). V was pared by 4 bases and J by 4 bases, with 8 bases of the junction left unmatched. The CDR3 has 17 residues. The chain's CDR3 is CASSSPGLAVFTGELFF. CDR3 DNA sequence: TGTGCCAGCAGCTCCCCGGGACTAGCGGTATTCACCGGGGAGCTGTTTTTT.

The chain uses TRBV19 and TRBJ1-1; TRBD1 might be the D (6 bases). With 5 bases removed from V and 0 bases from J, the gap between germline ends came to 13 bases. This CDR3 region has 15 residues. CDR1 and CDR2 from the germline V gene are LNHDA and SQIVND (reference sequence). CDR3 protein: CASSHGQLMNTEAFF. CDR3 in DNA: TGTGCCAGTAGTCATGGACAGTTGATGAACACTGAAGCTTTCTTT.

This clone turned up a few times. The rearrangement joins TRBV6-2 or TRBV6-3 to TRBJ2-7; no clear D. The CDR3 spans 14 residues. The V gene lost 5 bases and the J gene lost 2 bases, with 13 bases spanning the gap. Germline CDR1 MNHEY, CDR2 SVGEGT. The DNA of the CDR3 is TGTGCCAGCAGTCCCCCTCTGAGGCCCTACGAGCAGTACTTC. Residues: CASSPPLRPYEQYF.

This clone was observed a few times. The V call is TRBV3-1 (or the pseudogene TRBV3-2), the J call TRBJ2-7, with D maybe TRBD2 (5 bases). V was shortened by 1 base and J by 3 bases, with 16 bases between the two germline ends. CDR1 and CDR2 (germline): LGHDT, YNNKEL (reference sequence). There are 16 residues in the CDR3. CDR3 sequence: CASSQGGADGHYEQYF. The CDR3 DNA sequence: TGTGCCAGCAGCCAAGGGGGAGCCGACGGGCACTACGAGCAGTACTTC.

This chain connects TRBV9 to TRBJ2-1, with 8 bases matching TRBD2. This CDR3 has 19 residues. Trimming cost V 3 bases and J 0 bases; bases outside gene matches: 14. In germline, CDR1 is SGDLS, CDR2 YYNGEE. The CDR3 loop reads CASSAEWGSGKGSYNEQFF. CDR3 in DNA: TGTGCCAGCAGCGCTGAATGGGGTAGCGGGAAGGGCTCCTACAATGAGCAGTTCTTC.

The rearrangement links TRBV5-1 to TRBJ2-7; 8 bases fit TRBD1. V was pared by 0 bases and J by 2 bases, with 7 bases of the junction left unmatched. CDR1 and CDR2 (germline): SGHRS, YFSETQ. There are 16 residues in the CDR3. The CDR3 sequence: CASSLGYTGGPYEQYF. CDR3 in DNA: TGCGCCAGCAGCTTGGGTTACACAGGGGGGCCCTACGAGCAGTACTTC.

The V call is TRBV6-5, the J call TRBJ2-3, with TRBD2 identical over 10 bases. CDR3 length: 15 residues. Unmatched junction bases numbered 6, after V lost 5 bases and J lost 4 bases. From germline, CDR1 is MNHEY and CDR2 SVGAGI. The CDR3 sequence: CASSPWTSGPDTQYF. The CDR3, as DNA: TGTGCCAGCAGTCCGTGGACTAGCGGCCCAGATACGCAGTATTTT.

This clone came up once. The J gene is TRBJ2-7, the V gene TRBV29-1; D possibly corresponds to TRBD2 (6 bases). This CDR3 is 13 amino acids long. The V gene lost 7 bases and the J gene lost 4 bases, with 17 bases spanning the gap. Germline loops: CDR1 SQVTM, CDR2 ANQGSEA. The CDR3 DNA is TGCAGCGCAGGGACTTCCTGGGGATACGAGCAGTACTTC. This gives the protein CSAGTSWGYEQYF.

This clone was found once. The chain couples TRBV6-6 to TRBJ1-6; 10 positions match TRBD1. With 0 bases clipped from V and 14 bases from J, the junction kept 4 bases outside the gene matches. CDR3 length: 14 amino acids. Per germline, CDR1 MNHNY and CDR2 SVGAGI (reference sequence). The CDR3 bases are TGTGCCAGCAGTTACTCGAGACAGGGGGCTGCCCTCCACTTT. This encodes CASSYSRQGAALHF.

This clone was observed a handful of times. This sequence joins TRBV7-9 and TRBJ1-1; 7 bases line up with TRBD1. This CDR3 has 15 residues. V lost 4 bases and J lost 5; bases outside the gene matches: 10. Germline V gene data show CDR1 as SEHNR and CDR2 as FQNEAQ (reference sequence). Written as DNA, the CDR3 is TGTGCCAGCAGCTCAACAAGGGGGCGGACGACTGAAGCTTTCTTT. Protein product: CASSSTRGRTTEAFF. Together with reference TRBV7-9 and TRBJ1-1, the CDR3 gives the full variable domain: DTGVSQNPRHKITKRGQNVTFRCDPISEHNRLYWYRQTLGQGPEFLTYFQNEAQLEKSRLLSDRFSAERPKGSFSTLEIQRTEQGDSAMYLCASSSTRGRTTEAFFGQGTRLTVV.

This clone was counted between two and nine times. The chain recombines TRBV7-9 with TRBJ1-5; weak D call: TRBD1 (5 bases). This CDR3 contains 14 residues. Deletions cut 9 bases from V and 2 bases from J, with 14 bases between. The germline V gene encodes CDR1 SEHNR and CDR2 FQNEAQ (reference sequence). The CDR3 loop reads CASGGNRGNQPQHF. The CDR3 region has the DNA TGTGCCAGTGGGGGGAACCGGGGCAATCAGCCCCAGCATTTT. The entire variable domain, with the rest obtained from reference TRBV7-9 and TRBJ1-5, is as follows: DTGVSQNPRHKITKRGQNVTFRCDPISEHNRLYWYRQTLGQGPEFLTYFQNEAQLEKSRLLSDRFSAERPKGSFSTLEIQRTEQGDSAMYLCASGGNRGNQPQHFGDGTRLSIL.

The V and J genes are TRBV4-1 and TRBJ2-3; D is unclear. CDR1 is MGHRA, CDR2 YSYEKL, per germline. Trimming cost V 2 bases and J 0 bases, with 9 bases left between them. This CDR3 region has 15 residues. CDR3 sequence reads: CASSQRVSSTDTQYF. The DNA of the CDR3 is TGCGCCAGCAGCCAACGGGTTAGTAGCACAGATACGCAGTATTTT.

This chain links TRBV6-2 or TRBV6-3 with TRBJ1-2; 7 nucleotides agree with TRBD1. Germline V gives CDR1 MNHEY, CDR2 SVGEGT. Trimming cost V 2 bases and J 4 bases; bases outside gene matches: 4. The CDR3 totals 14 residues. CDR3: CASSYGGQPYGYTF. The CDR3 DNA is TGTGCCAGCAGTTACGGGGGACAGCCCTATGGCTACACCTTC.

This clone was counted only a few times. This sequence joins TRBV13 and TRBJ2-7; 7 positions match TRBD2. With 3 bases clipped from V and 7 bases from J, the junction kept 0 bases outside the gene matches. Germline CDR1 and CDR2: PRHDT and FYEKMQ (reference sequence). This CDR3 has 11 residues. CDR3 coding DNA: TGTGCCAGCAGCTTGCGGGGGGAGCAGTACTTC. This sequence encodes CASSLRGEQYF. Drawing the rest from reference TRBV13 and TRBJ2-7, the complete variable domain is AAGVIQSPRHLIKEKRETATLKCYPIPRHDTVYWYQQGPGQDPQFLISFYEKMQSDKGSIPDRFSAQQFSDYHSELNMSSLELGDSALYFCASSLRGEQYFGPGTRLTVT.

The V and J genes are TRBV4-1 and TRBJ1-3; the D is unclear. This CDR3 spans 14 amino acids. Germline V gene sequence: CDR1 MGHRA, CDR2 YSYEKL. Trimming removed 2 bases at V and 2 bases at J, with 7 bases between. The CDR3: CASSQLTAGNTIYF. The CDR3 nucleotides are TGCGCCAGCAGCCAACTCACGGCTGGAAACACCATATATTTT.